Below, 21 T cell receptor beta chains from the same sample are listed, as sequenced in a study of blood T cell repertoires in COVID-19. The table came from immunoSEQ multiplex PCR; TCRdb's copy has only in-frame clones and leaves some out. The repertoire holds about 55,000 clones, with roughly 85% as singletons. Sequencing was carried out using peripheral blood. Every receptor here comes from a human donor in a cohort sampled during active COVID-19.

The V gene is TRBV4-2, the J gene TRBJ1-2; 7 positions match TRBD1. The CDR3 is 17 residues long. The V gene end was trimmed by 0 bases and the J gene end by 4 bases; junction bases not matched to a gene: 11. Germline V gene sequence: CDR1 LGHNA, CDR2 YNFKEQ. The CDR3 sequence is CASSQEAGTAEAYGYTF. CDR3 coding DNA: TGTGCCAGCAGCCAAGAAGCCGGGACAGCCGAGGCCTATGGCTACACCTTC.

The gene calls are TRBV2 and TRBJ2-3; possible D gene TRBD1, 6 bases. Germline V gene sequence: CDR1 SNHLY, CDR2 FYNNEI. CDR3 length: 13 residues. Trimming stripped 0 bases from V and 6 bases from J, with 7 bases between. The chain's CDR3 is CASSEAGADTQYF. In DNA form, the CDR3 reads TGTGCCAGCAGTGAAGCGGGGGCCGATACGCAGTATTTT.

V is TRBV5-4 and J is TRBJ1-1, with D tentatively TRBD1 (6 bases). V was trimmed by 3 bases and J by 3 bases, leaving 9 bases between them. The CDR3 length is 13 residues. The V gene's germline CDR1 is SGHNT and CDR2 YYREEE (reference sequence). CDR3 sequence: CASSYRVDTEAFF. The CDR3 nucleotides read TGTGCCAGCAGCTACAGGGTTGACACTGAAGCTTTCTTT.

This rearrangement joins TRBV24-1 to TRBJ2-7, with D unresolved. V was pared by 7 bases and J by 4 bases, with 10 bases between. Germline-derived CDR1 and CDR2 are KGHDR and SFDVKD. This CDR3 is 12 amino acids long. CDR3 nucleotides: TGTGCCACCAGCGCTCGCGGTTACGAGCAGTACTTC. It codes for CATSARGYEQYF.

This clone was observed a few times. For the CDR3, the DNA is TGTGCCAGCAGCTGGACTAGCTTCTCCTACGAGCAGTACTTC. This translates into CASSWTSFSYEQYF. The chain couples TRBV6-5 to TRBJ2-7, with 8 bases aligning to TRBD2. This CDR3 is built from 14 residues. J was trimmed by 0 bases and V by 6 bases; bases with no gene match: 4. In germline, CDR1 is MNHEY, CDR2 SVGAGI.

The V gene is TRBV7-2, the J gene TRBJ1-2; 8 positions agree with TRBD1. The CDR3 spans 13 residues. Per the germline V gene, CDR1 is SGHTA and CDR2 is FQGNSA. The trim removed 5 bases at V and 4 bases at J, leaving 3 bases unmatched. DNA for the CDR3: TGTGCCAGCAGCATTGGGACAGGCTATGGCTACACCTTC. It encodes CASSIGTGYGYTF.

J is TRBJ1-5 and V is TRBV30; D gene unclear. Germline V gene sequence: CDR1 GTSNPN, CDR2 SVGIG (reference sequence). The CDR3 runs 12 residues. V was pared by 3 bases and J by 4 bases, with 7 bases between. For the CDR3, the DNA is TGTGCCTGGAGCCAGACTAATCAGCCCCAGCATTTT. This translates into CAWSQTNQPQHF.

In this sample, this clone turned up once. V gene TRBV9 combines with J gene TRBJ2-7; D possibly corresponds to TRBD1 (5 bases). The CDR3 is 13 amino acids. V was pared by 0 bases and J by 3 bases, with 7 bases between. The germline V gene has CDR1 SGDLS and CDR2 YYNGEE. The chain's CDR3 is CASSVAQGYEQYF. CDR3 in DNA: TGTGCCAGCAGCGTAGCTCAGGGCTACGAGCAGTACTTC.

The chain recombines TRBV7-9 with TRBJ2-1; TRBD2 agrees at 11 bases. The CDR3 consists of 15 residues. V lost 2 bases and J lost 4; bases outside the gene matches: 1. Germline CDR1 and CDR2: SEHNR and FQNEAQ (reference sequence). In DNA form, the CDR3 reads TGTGCCAGCAGCTTACTAGCGGGAGGATACAATGAGCAGTTCTTC. Protein product: CASSLLAGGYNEQFF. The variable domain in full, with the rest retrieved from reference TRBV7-9 and TRBJ2-1, is DTGVSQNPRHKITKRGQNVTFRCDPISEHNRLYWYRQTLGQGPEFLTYFQNEAQLEKSRLLSDRFSAERPKGSFSTLEIQRTEQGDSAMYLCASSLLAGGYNEQFFGPGTRLTVL.

The chain couples TRBV13 to TRBJ2-4; possible D gene TRBD2, 6 bases. Germline V CDR1 and CDR2: PRHDT, FYEKMQ (reference sequence). V lost 1 base and J 1 base, leaving 8 bases between the germline ends. The CDR3 runs 15 residues. This chain's CDR3 is CASSLDRGAKNIQYF. DNA of the CDR3: TGTGCCAGCAGCTTAGATCGGGGGGCCAAAAACATTCAGTACTTC.

The CDR3 bases are TGTGCCAGCTCACCAGACCAGGACAATGAGCAGTTCTTC. Translated, it gives CASSPDQDNEQFF. V is TRBV18 and J is TRBJ2-1; D not certain. The CDR3 runs 13 residues. CDR1 and CDR2 from the germline V gene are KGHSH and LQKENI. The V end was cut by 2 bases, the J end by 5 bases, with 7 bases between.

The rearrangement joins TRBV4-2 to TRBJ2-3; 9 bases are a match to TRBD1. The V gene end was trimmed by 0 bases and the J gene end by 2 bases; junction bases not matched to a gene: 9. CDR1 and CDR2 (germline): LGHNA, YNFKEQ. The CDR3 is made up of 18 amino acids. The CDR3 is CASSQDRSGTGPTDTQYF. CDR3 bases: TGTGCCAGCAGCCAAGATCGATCCGGGACAGGGCCCACAGATACGCAGTATTTT.

This sequence joins TRBV4-3 and TRBJ2-1; TRBD2 aligns across 9 bases. Germline V gene data show CDR1 as LGHNA and CDR2 as YSLEER. The CDR3 length is 17 residues. J lost 9 bases, V lost 0 bases, and 12 bases had no gene match. The CDR3 bases are TGCGCCAGCAGCCAAGACGGGATAGCGGGAGAGGCGGGTGAGCAGTTCTTC. Translating it yields CASSQDGIAGEAGEQFF.

The chain recombines TRBV14 with TRBJ2-5; no definite D call. V was shortened by 3 bases and J by 4 bases, with 12 bases between the two germline ends. The CDR3 has 14 amino acids. Germline V CDR1 and CDR2: SGHDN, FVKESK. The CDR3 coding sequence is TGTGCCAGCAGCCAGAATTACGGTGGAGAGACCCAGTACTTC. Its translation is CASSQNYGGETQYF.

This rearrangement joins TRBV27 to TRBJ2-3; D remains unclear. Trimming left V 5 bases short and J 4 bases short, with 10 bases between. The CDR3 loop spans 13 amino acids. Germline lookup yields CDR1 MNHEY and CDR2 SMNVEV (reference sequence). The CDR3, as DNA: TGTGCCAGCAGTCTCAGGTCCGCAGATACGCAGTATTTT. This sequence encodes CASSLRSADTQYF.

J is TRBJ1-2 and V is TRBV6-2 or TRBV6-3, with D hard to call. The length of the CDR3 is 13 residues. CDR1 is MNHEY and CDR2 is SVGEGT in the germline V gene. Trimming shortened V by 4 bases and J by 1 base, and 7 bases separated the two germline ends. The CDR3, as DNA: TGTGCCAGCAGTTTATCGGTTAACTATGGCTACACCTTC. Protein product: CASSLSVNYGYTF.

The rearrangement joins TRBV2 to TRBJ2-3, with D unresolved. V was shortened by 7 bases and J by 0 bases, with 5 bases between the two germline ends. Germline values: CDR1 SNHLY, CDR2 FYNNEI. The CDR3 is made up of 12 amino acids. The CDR3 coding sequence is TGTGCCAGCACCTACAGCACAGATACGCAGTATTTT. Translation gives CASTYSTDTQYF.

The V and J genes are TRBV12-5 and TRBJ2-3; 9 bases match TRBD1. Trimming at V came to 6 bases and at J to 4 bases, leaving 11 bases not matched to a gene. Per the germline V gene, CDR1 is LGHNT and CDR2 is FRNRAP. The CDR3 is 16 residues long. CDR3 sequence (DNA): TGTGCTAGTGGGTATACAGGGGGCTCGGGATCAGATACGCAGTATTTT. Translation: CASGYTGGSGSDTQYF.

The V call is TRBV3-1 (or the pseudogene TRBV3-2), the J call TRBJ1-1, with 9 bases that match TRBD1. There are 14 residues in the CDR3. The germline V gene encodes CDR1 LGHDT and CDR2 YNNKEL (reference sequence). V was clipped by 5 bases and J by 9 bases; unmatched bases: 10. The chain's CDR3 is CASSTTTGGGQAFF. CDR3 DNA sequence: TGTGCCAGCAGCACAACAACAGGGGGCGGTCAAGCTTTCTTT.

The chain employs TRBV28 and TRBJ2-2; D not certain. V was cut by 5 bases and J by 6 bases, with 7 bases left in between. CDR3 length equals 12 residues. The germline V gene has CDR1 MDHEN and CDR2 SYDVKM. The CDR3 reads CASSNAAGELFF. CDR3 bases: TGTGCCAGCAGTAATGCGGCCGGGGAGCTGTTTTTT.

The V and J genes are TRBV6-2 or TRBV6-3 and TRBJ1-1; maybe TRBD1 (6 bases). The CDR3 has 13 residues. Trimming took 4 bases from V and 6 from J, leaving 12 bases between them. Germline V gene lookup returns CDR1 MNHEY and CDR2 SVGEGT. The CDR3 DNA follows: TGTGCCAGCAGTTTAATCAGGACAGCTGAAGCTTTCTTT. Amino acids: CASSLIRTAEAFF.